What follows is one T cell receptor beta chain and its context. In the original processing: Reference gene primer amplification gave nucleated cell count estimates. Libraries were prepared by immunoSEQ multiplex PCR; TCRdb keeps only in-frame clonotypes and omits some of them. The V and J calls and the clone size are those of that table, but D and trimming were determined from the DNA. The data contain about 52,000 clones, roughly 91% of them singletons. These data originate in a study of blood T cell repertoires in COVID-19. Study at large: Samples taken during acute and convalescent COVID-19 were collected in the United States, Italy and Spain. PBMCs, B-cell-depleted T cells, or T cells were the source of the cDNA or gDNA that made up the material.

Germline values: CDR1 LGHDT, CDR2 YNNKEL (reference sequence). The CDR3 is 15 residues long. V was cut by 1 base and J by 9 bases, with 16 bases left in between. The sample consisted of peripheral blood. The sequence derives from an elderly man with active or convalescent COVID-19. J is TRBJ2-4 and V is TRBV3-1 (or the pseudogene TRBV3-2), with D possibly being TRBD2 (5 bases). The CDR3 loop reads CASSQGDLASGIQYF. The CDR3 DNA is TGTGCCAGCAGCCAAGGCGACCTAGCAAGTGGCATTCAGTACTTC.